The subject of this entry is one T cell receptor beta chain. What it recognizes is unknown. V lost 4 bases to trimming and J lost 4 bases, with 11 bases between them. This CDR3 spans 13 amino acids. The germline V gene encodes CDR1 DFQATT and CDR2 SNEGSKA (reference sequence). Together with a sample-barcoded 5' primer, a J-beta primer mix was included in a second PCR lasting about 7 to 11 cycles. TCRdb passed the 5' RACE reads through MiXCR, listing each CDR3 protein once. This sample has about 800,000 distinct CDR3 sequences; about 62% occur once, and the top ten carry approximately 20%. This entry is derived from a study of blood T cells in healthy people across ages. The study's findings and limits: More naive CD4+ cells and higher diversity marked long-lived donors relative to aged donors.

The sequence was obtained from a man between 25 and 39 years old in good health. The sequencing sample was made of blood. The genes are TRBV20-1 and TRBJ2-1; tentatively, D is TRBD2 (6 bases). In DNA form, the CDR3 reads TGCAGTGCTAAAGCGGGTCTTTACAATGAGCAGTTCTTC. As protein: CSAKAGLYNEQFF.